This TCR beta chain was documented in a study of blood T cell repertoires in COVID-19. Study as a whole: COVID-19 samples collected from the United States, Italy and Spain covered acute and convalescent phases. T cells, B-cell-depleted T cells, or PBMCs supplied cDNA or gDNA.

Authors' processing steps: Amplification of reference gene primers was used by the study to estimate nucleated cell counts. The repertoire was sequenced with immunoSEQ multiplex PCR; TCRdb's copy has only in-frame clones and lacks some. V and J calls and clone size are those listed in that table; D and trimming were worked out from the DNA. The sample consists of some 150,000 clones, over 80% of them appearing once. The germline gives CDR1 SGHRS, CDR2 YFSETQ. This CDR3 spans 15 amino acids. V was shortened by 4 bases and J by 7 bases, with 21 bases between the two germline ends. Material: peripheral blood. This chain joins TRBV5-1 and TRBJ2-7, with D maybe TRBD2 (6 bases). The receptor was isolated from a woman in her fifties or sixties who had recovered from COVID-19. CDR3 coding DNA: TGCGCCAGCAGCGTGTCCGGGAGCGTTACGGGTGAGCAGTACTTC. It encodes CASSVSGSVTGEQYF.